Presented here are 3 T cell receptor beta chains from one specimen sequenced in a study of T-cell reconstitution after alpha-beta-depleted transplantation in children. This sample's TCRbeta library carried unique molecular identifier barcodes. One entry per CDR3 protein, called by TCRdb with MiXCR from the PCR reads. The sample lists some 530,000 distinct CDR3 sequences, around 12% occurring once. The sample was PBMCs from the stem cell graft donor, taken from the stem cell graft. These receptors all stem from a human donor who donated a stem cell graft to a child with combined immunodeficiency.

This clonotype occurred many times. The CDR3 reads CASSLVGTGRADTQYF. CDR3 nucleotides: TGTGCCAGCAGTTTAGTCGGGACAGGGAGGGCAGATACGCAGTATTTT. The chain carries TRBV12-3 or TRBV12-4 and TRBJ2-3; the match to TRBD1 covers 9 bases. V gave up 1 base and J gave up 4 bases; unmatched junction bases: 6. There are 16 residues in the CDR3.

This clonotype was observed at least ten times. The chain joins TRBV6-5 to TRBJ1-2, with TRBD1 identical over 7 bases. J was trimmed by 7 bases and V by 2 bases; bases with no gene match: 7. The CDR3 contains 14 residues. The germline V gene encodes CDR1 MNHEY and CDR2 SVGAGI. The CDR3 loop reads CASSYGGGRGGYTF. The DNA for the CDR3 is TGTGCCAGCAGTTACGGAGGGGGCAGGGGTGGCTACACCTTC.

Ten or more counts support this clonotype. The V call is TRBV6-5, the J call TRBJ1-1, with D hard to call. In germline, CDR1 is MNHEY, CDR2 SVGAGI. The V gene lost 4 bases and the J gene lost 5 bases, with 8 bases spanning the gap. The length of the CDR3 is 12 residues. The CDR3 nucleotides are TGTGCCAGCAGTTCCAGTGAGACTGAAGCTTTCTTT. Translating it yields CASSSSETEAFF.